A selection of T cell receptor beta chains follows, all from one sample in a study of blood T cell repertoires in COVID-19. Clones were read by immunoSEQ multiplex PCR, and TCRdb kept only the in-frame ones, dropping some. The data show around 400,000 clones, 89% seen once. Specimen: peripheral blood. These receptors were taken from a man between 40 and 49 years old with acute or convalescent COVID-19. CDR3s include the opening cysteine and the closing phenylalanine or tryptophan. The order of the fields is D gene, clone size, J gene, V gene, CDR3 length, CDR3 DNA, CDR3 protein. D genes are given only for firm matches. A row's size may be missing; if present it is once, few, many or a size class.

TRBD1	once	TRBJ2-1	TRBV6-5	15	TGTGCCAGCAGCCAGGGACAGGGTGTGGTGGATGAGCAGTTCTTC	CASSQGQGVVDEQFF
NA	NA	TRBJ1-2	TRBV19	16	TGTGCCAGTACCCTGAGGACGGGGAGTGTAAACTATGGCTACACCTTC	CASTLRTGSVNYGYTF
NA	NA	TRBJ1-2	TRBV7-8	13	TGTGCCGCCGGATCACTAGACGGGGATCCCTACACCTTC	CAAGSLDGDPYTF
NA	NA	TRBJ1-6	TRBV7-8	15	TGTGCCAGCAGCCCATTCGGAGGGTATAATTCACCCCTCCACTTT	CASSPFGGYNSPLHF
NA	NA	TRBJ2-5	TRBV7-7	13	TGTGCTAGCAGCCCGGACAGCCAAGAGACCCAGTACTTC	CASSPDSQETQYF
NA	NA	TRBJ1-2	TRBV6-6	13	TGTGCCAGCAGTCTAGAGACAGTCTATGGCTACACCTTC	CASSLETVYGYTF
NA	NA	TRBJ1-1	TRBV9	13	TGTGCCAGCAGCGTAGGAGGACAGACTGAAGCTTTCTTT	CASSVGGQTEAFF
TRBD1	NA	TRBJ1-2	TRBV6-5	14	TGTGCCAGCAGGAAAAGACAGGGTCAGGATGGCTACACCTTC	CASRKRQGQDGYTF
NA	NA	TRBJ2-7	TRBV27	14	TGTGCCAGCTCAAACCCAGGGGAATCTTACGAGCAGTACTTC	CASSNPGESYEQYF
NA	NA	TRBJ1-1	TRBV6-5	14	TGTGCCAGCAGTTATCGAGGGGGTAGGACTGAAGCTTTCTTT	CASSYRGGRTEAFF
NA	NA	TRBJ2-1	TRBV7-9	15	TGTGCCAGCAGGCCCGGACAGAGCTCCTACAATGAGCAGTTCTTC	CASRPGQSSYNEQFF
NA	once	TRBJ1-5	TRBV28	17	TGTGCCAGCAGTTCCATCCCCGGGGGAGGGAGCAATCAGCCCCAGCATTTT	CASSSIPGGGSNQPQHF
TRBD1	NA	TRBJ2-7	TRBV28	14	TGTGCCAGCAGTTTAACAGGGACAGCCTACGAGCAGTACTTC	CASSLTGTAYEQYF
NA	NA	TRBJ1-5	TRBV28	13	TGTGCCAGCAGTTTGGCTGGCCAACAGCCCCAGCATTTT	CASSLAGQQPQHF
TRBD1	NA	TRBJ1-2	TRBV5-6	13	TGTGCCAGCAGCCACGGGACAGGCTGGGGCTACACCTTC	CASSHGTGWGYTF
TRBD1	NA	TRBJ1-4	TRBV27	19	TGTGCCAGCAGCCAAAACCAGGGGGCGCTTTCTCGGACTAATGAAAAACTGTTTTTT	CASSQNQGALSRTNEKLFF
NA	NA	TRBJ2-5	TRBV10-1	11	TGCGCCAGCAACCCGCGGGAGACCCAGTACTTC	CASNPRETQYF
TRBD1	NA	TRBJ2-2	TRBV4-1	16	TGCGCCAGCAGCCAAACAGGGACAGGGTTCACCGGGGAGCTGTTTTTT	CASSQTGTGFTGELFF
NA	NA	TRBJ2-2	TRBV5-6	15	TGTGCCAGCAGCCAAAACCAGGGGCTAGGCGGGGAGCTGTTTTTT	CASSQNQGLGGELFF
NA	NA	TRBJ1-1	TRBV7-9	16	TGTGCCAGCAGCTTTCCGCCTGCGGGGCCCTACACTGAAGCTTTCTTT	CASSFPPAGPYTEAFF
NA	NA	TRBJ1-1	TRBV6-2/TRBV6-3	13	TGTGCCAGCAGCTTACTTAGGGGCACTGAAGCTTTCTTT	CASSLLRGTEAFF
NA	NA	TRBJ1-1	TRBV28	13	TGTGCCAGCATCCTAGGAGGGAACACTGAAGCTTTCTTT	CASILGGNTEAFF
TRBD1	NA	TRBJ2-3	TRBV12-3/TRBV12-4	13	TGTGCCAGCAGTCAATTGGACAGGGGAGCGCAGTATTTT	CASSQLDRGAQYF
NA	NA	TRBJ2-5	TRBV7-9	13	TGTGCCAGCAGCGGTGACAGCCAGGAGACCCAGTACTTC	CASSGDSQETQYF
TRBD1	once	TRBJ1-1	TRBV5-6	16	TGTGCCAGCAGCGCCGGGACAGGGGCGCTAAACACTGAAGCTTTCTTT	CASSAGTGALNTEAFF
NA	once	TRBJ1-1	TRBV5-5	13	TGTGCCAGCAGCTCCAGGGGGAACACTGAAGCTTTCTTT	CASSSRGNTEAFF
NA	once	TRBJ1-6	TRBV4-1	18	TGCGCCAGCAGCCAAGAGAAGGGGGACACTTCCTACAATTCACCCCTCCACTTT	CASSQEKGDTSYNSPLHF
TRBD2	NA	TRBJ2-7	TRBV4-3	14	TGCGCCAGCAGCCAAGGGACTAGTGTCTACGAGCAGTACTTC	CASSQGTSVYEQYF
TRBD2	NA	TRBJ2-7	TRBV3-1/TRBV3-2	14	TGTGCCAGCGCCGCTAGCGGGGGCTCCTACGAGCAGTACTTC	CASAASGGSYEQYF
NA	NA	TRBJ2-3	TRBV5-6	16	TGTGCCAGCAGCTTGGGTCGGGAACTCGGCACAGATACGCAGTATTTT	CASSLGRELGTDTQYF
NA	NA	TRBJ2-5	TRBV5-1	15	TGCGCCAGCAGCTTGAATGGGGGGTTAGGAGAGACCCAGTACTTC	CASSLNGGLGETQYF
NA	NA	TRBJ2-7	TRBV5-1	16	TGCGCCAGCAGCCCATGGGGGACACCTGCGTCCTACGAGCAGTACTTC	CASSPWGTPASYEQYF
NA	NA	TRBJ1-5	TRBV28	15	TGTGCCAGCAGTTTCGGGGGGCCCAACAATCAGCCCCAGCATTTT	CASSFGGPNNQPQHF
TRBD1	NA	TRBJ1-6	TRBV5-4	15	TGTGCCAGCAGCCAAGGGGGCGCGGGCAATTCACCCCTCCACTTT	CASSQGGAGNSPLHF
TRBD2	few	TRBJ2-5	TRBV5-1	16	TGCGCCAGCAGCTTTGGGACTAGCGAACTCCAAGAGACCCAGTACTTC	CASSFGTSELQETQYF
NA	once	TRBJ1-5	TRBV4-2	15	TGTGCCAGCAGCCAAGATGGGATAGGGGATCAGCCCCAGCATTTT	CASSQDGIGDQPQHF
NA	NA	TRBJ1-1	TRBV5-1	15	TGCGCCAGCCTCCCCGGGGCGGGGGATGGCACTGAAGCTTTCTTT	CASLPGAGDGTEAFF
TRBD2	NA	TRBJ2-7	TRBV9	16	TGTGCCAGCAGCCCACGGACTAGCGGGACATTCTACGAGCAGTACTTC	CASSPRTSGTFYEQYF
NA	NA	TRBJ2-4	TRBV2	12	TGTGCCAGCGGGCCCTCCAGGAACATTCAGTACTTC	CASGPSRNIQYF
NA	NA	TRBJ1-3	TRBV28	14	TGTGCCAGCAGGCCCAGGGTCGGTGGAAACACCATATATTTT	CASRPRVGGNTIYF